This TCR beta chain was identified in a study of blood T cells in healthy people across ages. Overall study context: In model experiments, template switching was able to capture about one barcoded beta molecule for every two T cells that were present. Study-wide points: TCR beta diversity correlated strongly with naive T cell percentage.

As to this clonotype: No antigen is known for it. At one of its ends the junction is not consistent with the germline gene, which may arise from a read error.

Each sample used at least 6.5 million PBMCs. Per sample, no less than 5.5 micrograms of total RNA were extracted. CDR1 and CDR2 (germline): SNHLY, FYNNEI. This CDR3 has 12 amino acids. The second PCR ran roughly 6 to 11 cycles with a sample-barcoded 5' primer and J-beta primers. TCRdb called the 5' RACE reads again in MiXCR, with one record for every CDR3 protein. Of about 1.1 million distinct CDR3 sequences in the sample, around two fifths were seen once. Sequencing was carried out using blood. The receptor's source is a man aged 18 to 30 in good health. J is TRBJ2-2 and V is TRBV2, with a tentative D call TRBD1 (6 bases). This CDR3 reads CASSPGAGDLFF. DNA for the CDR3: TGTGCCAGCAGCCCAGGGGCCGGGGACCTGTTTTTT.